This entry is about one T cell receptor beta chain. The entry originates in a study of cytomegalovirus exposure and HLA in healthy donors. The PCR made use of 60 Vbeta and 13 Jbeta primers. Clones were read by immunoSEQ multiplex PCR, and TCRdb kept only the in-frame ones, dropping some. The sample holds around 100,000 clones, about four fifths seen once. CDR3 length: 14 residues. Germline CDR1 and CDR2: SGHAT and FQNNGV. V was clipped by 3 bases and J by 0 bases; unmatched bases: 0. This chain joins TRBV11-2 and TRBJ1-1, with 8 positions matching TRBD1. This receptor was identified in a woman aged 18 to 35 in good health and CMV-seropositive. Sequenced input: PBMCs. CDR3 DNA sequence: TGTGCCAGCAGCTTGGGACAGGTGAACACTGAAGCTTTCTTT. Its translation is CASSLGQVNTEAFF.